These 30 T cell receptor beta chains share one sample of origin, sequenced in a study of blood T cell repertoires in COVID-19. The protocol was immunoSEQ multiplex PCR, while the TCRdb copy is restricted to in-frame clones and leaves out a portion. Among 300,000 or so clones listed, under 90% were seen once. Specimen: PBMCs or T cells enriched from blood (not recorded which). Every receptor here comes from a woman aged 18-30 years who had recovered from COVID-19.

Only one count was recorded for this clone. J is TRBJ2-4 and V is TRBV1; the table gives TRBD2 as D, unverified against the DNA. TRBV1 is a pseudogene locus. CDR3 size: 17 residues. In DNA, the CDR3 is TGCACCAGCAGCCAACTTTCGGGAGGGCGGGCCAAAAACATTCAGTACTTC. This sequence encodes CTSSQLSGGRAKNIQYF.

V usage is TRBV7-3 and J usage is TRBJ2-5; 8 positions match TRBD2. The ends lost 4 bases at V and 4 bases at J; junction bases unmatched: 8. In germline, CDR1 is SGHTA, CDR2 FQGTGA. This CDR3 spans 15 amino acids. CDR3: CASSSSGSGAETQYF. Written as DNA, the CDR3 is TGTGCCAGCAGCTCTTCAGGTAGCGGGGCAGAGACCCAGTACTTC.

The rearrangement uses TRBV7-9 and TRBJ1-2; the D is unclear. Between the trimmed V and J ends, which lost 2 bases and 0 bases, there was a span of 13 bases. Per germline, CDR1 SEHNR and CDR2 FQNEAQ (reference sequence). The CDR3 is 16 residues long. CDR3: CASSLPSEVANYGYTF. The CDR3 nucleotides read TGTGCCAGCAGCTTACCGTCGGAGGTAGCTAACTATGGCTACACCTTC.

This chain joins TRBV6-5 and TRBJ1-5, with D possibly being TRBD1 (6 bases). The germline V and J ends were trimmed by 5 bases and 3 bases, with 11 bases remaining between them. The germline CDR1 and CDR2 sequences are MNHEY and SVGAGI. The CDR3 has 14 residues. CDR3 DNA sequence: TGTGCCAGCAGTAATACAGGGATCAATCAGCCCCAGCATTTT. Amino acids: CASSNTGINQPQHF.

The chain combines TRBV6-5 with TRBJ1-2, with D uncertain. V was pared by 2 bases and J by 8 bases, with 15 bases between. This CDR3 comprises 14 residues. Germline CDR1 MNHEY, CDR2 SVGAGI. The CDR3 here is CASSYHGALMGYTF. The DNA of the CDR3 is TGTGCCAGCAGTTACCACGGTGCCCTAATGGGCTACACCTTC.

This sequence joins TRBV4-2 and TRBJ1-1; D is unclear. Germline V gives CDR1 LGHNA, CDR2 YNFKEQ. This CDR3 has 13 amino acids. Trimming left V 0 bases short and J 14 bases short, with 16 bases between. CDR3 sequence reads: CASSQDTFRQLFF. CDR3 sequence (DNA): TGTGCCAGCAGCCAAGATACTTTCAGACAACTGTTCTTT.

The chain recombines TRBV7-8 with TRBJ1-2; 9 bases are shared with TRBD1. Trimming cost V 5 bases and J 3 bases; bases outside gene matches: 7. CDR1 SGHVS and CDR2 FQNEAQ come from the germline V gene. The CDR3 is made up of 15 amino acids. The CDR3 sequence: CASSPRQGGYYGYTF. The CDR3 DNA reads TGTGCCAGCAGCCCCCGACAGGGGGGTTACTATGGCTACACCTTC.

This CDR3 is CASSFRDSSGYTF. The DNA of the CDR3 is TGTGCCAGCAGTTTTCGGGATTCGAGTGGCTACACCTTC. The chain carries TRBV12-3 or TRBV12-4 and TRBJ1-2; D unclear. V was clipped by 3 bases and J by 7 bases, with 12 bases between them. The CDR3 is 13 residues long.

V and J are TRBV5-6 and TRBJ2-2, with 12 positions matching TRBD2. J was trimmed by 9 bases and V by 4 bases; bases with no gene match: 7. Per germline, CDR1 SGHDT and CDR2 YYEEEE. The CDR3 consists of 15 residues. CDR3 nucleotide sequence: TGTGCCAGCAGCCGATGGACTAGCGGGGTTAGGGAGCTGTTTTTT. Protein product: CASSRWTSGVRELFF.

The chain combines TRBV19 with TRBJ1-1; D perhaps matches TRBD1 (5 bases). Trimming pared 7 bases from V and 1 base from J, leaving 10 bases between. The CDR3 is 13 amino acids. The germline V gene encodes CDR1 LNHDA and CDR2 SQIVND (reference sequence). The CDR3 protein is CASIHQGNTEAFF. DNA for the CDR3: TGTGCCAGTATTCACCAGGGGAACACTGAAGCTTTCTTT.

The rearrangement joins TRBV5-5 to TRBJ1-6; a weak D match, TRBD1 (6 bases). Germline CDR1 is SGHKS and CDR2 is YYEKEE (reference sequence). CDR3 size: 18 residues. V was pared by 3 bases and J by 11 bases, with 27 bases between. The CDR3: CASSSHRGPTGFGAPLHF. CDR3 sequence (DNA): TGTGCCAGCAGCTCCCACCGTGGCCCGACAGGCTTTGGGGCACCCCTCCACTTT.

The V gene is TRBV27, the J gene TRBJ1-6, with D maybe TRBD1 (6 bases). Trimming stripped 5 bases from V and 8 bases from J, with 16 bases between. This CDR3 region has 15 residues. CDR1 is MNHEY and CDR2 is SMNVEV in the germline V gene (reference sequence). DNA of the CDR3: TGTGCCAGCAGTCTGCTGGACAGCTTCCATTCACCCCTCCACTTT. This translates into CASSLLDSFHSPLHF.

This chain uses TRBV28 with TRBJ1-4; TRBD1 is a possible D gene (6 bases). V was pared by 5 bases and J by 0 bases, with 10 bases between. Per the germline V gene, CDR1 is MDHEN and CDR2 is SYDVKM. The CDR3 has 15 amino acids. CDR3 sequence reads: CASSGTPATNEKLFF. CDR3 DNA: TGTGCCAGCAGTGGGACACCGGCAACTAATGAAAAACTGTTTTTT.

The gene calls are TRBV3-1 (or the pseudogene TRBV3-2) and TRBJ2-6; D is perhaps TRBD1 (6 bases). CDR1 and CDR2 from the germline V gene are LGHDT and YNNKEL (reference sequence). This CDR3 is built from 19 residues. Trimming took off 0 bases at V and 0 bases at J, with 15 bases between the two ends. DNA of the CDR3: TGTGCCAGCAGCCAAGAGGGGGACAAGGCCGACTCTGGGGCCAACGTCCTGACTTTC. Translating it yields CASSQEGDKADSGANVLTF.

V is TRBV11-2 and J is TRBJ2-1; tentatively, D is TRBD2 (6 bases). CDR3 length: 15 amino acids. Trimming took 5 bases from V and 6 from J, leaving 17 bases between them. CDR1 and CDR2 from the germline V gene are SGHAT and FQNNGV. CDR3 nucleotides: TGTGCCAGCAGCCTTCTAGCGAGCGCCACCAATGAGCAGTTCTTC. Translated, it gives CASSLLASATNEQFF.

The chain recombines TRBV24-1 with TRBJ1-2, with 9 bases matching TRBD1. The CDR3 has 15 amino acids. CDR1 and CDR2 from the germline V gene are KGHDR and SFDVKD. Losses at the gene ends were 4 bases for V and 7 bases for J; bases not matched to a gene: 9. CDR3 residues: CATSDTDRGGFGYTF. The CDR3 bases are TGTGCCACCAGTGACACGGACAGGGGTGGATTTGGCTACACCTTC.

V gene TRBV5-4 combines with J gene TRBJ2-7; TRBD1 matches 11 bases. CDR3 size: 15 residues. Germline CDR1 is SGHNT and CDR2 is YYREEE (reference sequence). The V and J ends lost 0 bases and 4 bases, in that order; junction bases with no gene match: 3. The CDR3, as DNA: TGTGCCAGCAGCTTGGGGGGACAGGGGGGGTACGAGCAGTACTTC. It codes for CASSLGGQGGYEQYF.

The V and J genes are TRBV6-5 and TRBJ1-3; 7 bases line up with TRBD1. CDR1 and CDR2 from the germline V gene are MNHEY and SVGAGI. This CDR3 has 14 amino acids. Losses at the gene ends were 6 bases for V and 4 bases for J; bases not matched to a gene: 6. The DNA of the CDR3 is TGTGCCAGCAGCCCGACAGGGTACGGAAACACCATATATTTT. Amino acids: CASSPTGYGNTIYF.

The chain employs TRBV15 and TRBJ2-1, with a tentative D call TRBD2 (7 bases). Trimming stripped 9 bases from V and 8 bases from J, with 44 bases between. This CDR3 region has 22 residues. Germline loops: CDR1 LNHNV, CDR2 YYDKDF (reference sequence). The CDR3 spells CATQGPGDTNPGDYFGGDEQFF. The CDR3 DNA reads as TGTGCCACACAAGGCCCCGGGGACACCAACCCAGGGGACTATTTCGGGGGCGATGAGCAGTTCTTC.

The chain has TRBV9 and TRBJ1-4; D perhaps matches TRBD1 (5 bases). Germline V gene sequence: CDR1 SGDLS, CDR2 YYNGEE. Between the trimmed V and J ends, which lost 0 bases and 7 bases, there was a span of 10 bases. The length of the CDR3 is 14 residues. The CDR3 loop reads CASSVGREVEKLFF. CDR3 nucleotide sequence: TGTGCCAGCAGCGTAGGCAGGGAGGTTGAAAAACTGTTTTTT.

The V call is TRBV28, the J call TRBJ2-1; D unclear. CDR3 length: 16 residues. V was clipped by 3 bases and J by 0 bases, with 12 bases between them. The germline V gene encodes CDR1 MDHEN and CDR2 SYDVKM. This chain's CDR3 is CASSFRLWSSYNEQFF. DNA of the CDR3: TGTGCCAGCAGTTTCCGCCTCTGGAGCTCCTACAATGAGCAGTTCTTC.

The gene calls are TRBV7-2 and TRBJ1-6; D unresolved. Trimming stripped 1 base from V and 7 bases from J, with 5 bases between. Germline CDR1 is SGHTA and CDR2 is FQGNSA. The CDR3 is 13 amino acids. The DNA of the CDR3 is TGTGCCAGCAGCTTAGACTCCAATTCACCCCTCCACTTT. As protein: CASSLDSNSPLHF.

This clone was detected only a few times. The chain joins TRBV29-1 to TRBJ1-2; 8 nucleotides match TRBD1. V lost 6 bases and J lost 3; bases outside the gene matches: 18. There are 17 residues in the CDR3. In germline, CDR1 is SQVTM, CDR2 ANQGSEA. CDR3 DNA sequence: TGCAGCGTCCCACCGGAACCTTTCAGGGGGCACGACTATGGCTACACCTTC. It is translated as CSVPPEPFRGHDYGYTF.

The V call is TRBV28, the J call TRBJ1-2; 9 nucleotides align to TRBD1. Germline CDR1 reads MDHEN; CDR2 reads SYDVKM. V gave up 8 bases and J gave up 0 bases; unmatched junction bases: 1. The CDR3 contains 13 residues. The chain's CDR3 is CASGTGTNYGYTF. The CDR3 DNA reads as TGTGCCAGCGGGACAGGGACTAACTATGGCTACACCTTC.

The CDR3 region is CASSPHSQGSNTEAFF. DNA for the CDR3: TGTGCCAGCAGTCCTCATTCACAGGGATCGAACACTGAAGCTTTCTTT. The rearrangement links TRBV28 to TRBJ1-1, with D maybe TRBD1 (6 bases). V lost 5 bases and J 1 base, leaving 17 bases between the germline ends. CDR1 and CDR2 (germline): MDHEN, SYDVKM. The CDR3 is 16 residues long.

The CDR3: CASSSGGISYTEAFF. CDR3 bases: TGCGCCAGCAGCTCGGGGGGGATATCCTACACTGAAGCTTTCTTT. V is TRBV5-1 and J is TRBJ1-1; TRBD1 might be the D (5 bases). There are 15 residues in the CDR3. V was shortened by 3 bases and J by 3 bases, with 15 bases between the two germline ends. Germline V lookup: CDR1 SGHRS, CDR2 YFSETQ.

The CDR3 protein is CASSLVPGSNQPQHF. CDR3 DNA: TGCGCCAGCAGCTTGGTACCAGGTTCGAATCAGCCCCAGCATTTT. The chain links TRBV5-1 to TRBJ1-5; D remains unclear. CDR3 length equals 15 residues. Trimming took 0 bases from V and 4 from J, leaving 11 bases between them. Germline loops: CDR1 SGHRS, CDR2 YFSETQ.

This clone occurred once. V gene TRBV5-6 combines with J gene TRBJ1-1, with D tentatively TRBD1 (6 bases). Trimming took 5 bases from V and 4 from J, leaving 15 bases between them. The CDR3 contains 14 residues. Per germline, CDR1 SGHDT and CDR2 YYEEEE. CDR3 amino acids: CASSWTTGLTEAFF. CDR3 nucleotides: TGTGCCAGCAGTTGGACAACAGGGCTCACTGAAGCTTTCTTT.

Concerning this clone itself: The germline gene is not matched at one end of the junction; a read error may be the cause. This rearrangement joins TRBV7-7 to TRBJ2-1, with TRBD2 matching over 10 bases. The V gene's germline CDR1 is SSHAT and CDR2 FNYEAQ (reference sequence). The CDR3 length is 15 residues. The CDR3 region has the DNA TGTGCTAGCAGCGGGGGGGTGCCGTCTTACAATGAGCAGTTCTTC. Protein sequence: CASSGGVPSYNEQFF.

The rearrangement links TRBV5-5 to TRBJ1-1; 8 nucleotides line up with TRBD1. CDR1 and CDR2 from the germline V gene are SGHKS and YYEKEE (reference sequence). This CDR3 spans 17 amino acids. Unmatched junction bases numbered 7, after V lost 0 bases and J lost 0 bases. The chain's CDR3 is CASSLVRDRNLNTEAFF. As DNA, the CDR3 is TGTGCCAGCAGCTTGGTCCGGGACAGGAATCTGAACACTGAAGCTTTCTTT.